This record covers a single TCR beta chain. Its target is not known. These data originate in a study of cytomegalovirus exposure and HLA in healthy donors. Study-wide background: Among the 300 to 500 genotyped donors, 65% to 90% were placed in the Caucasian-associated ancestry cluster.

In the PCR, 60 Vbeta and 13 Jbeta primers were used. The repertoire was sequenced with immunoSEQ multiplex PCR; TCRdb's copy has only in-frame clones and lacks some. Among around 150,000 clones, around 79% were seen once, and the ten largest hold around 3.2%. Between the trimmed V and J ends, which lost 2 bases and 6 bases, there was a span of 14 bases. Per the germline V gene, CDR1 is LNHNV and CDR2 is YYDKDF (reference sequence). CDR3 length equals 14 residues. Study results and caveats: Later examination showed HLA-associated TCR beta chains had greater clonal expansion than equally common others. A reported reduction in N-insertions relative to the 666-donor mean was seen in an Asian-associated ancestry cluster in a later analysis.

The gene calls are TRBV15 and TRBJ2-7; maybe TRBD2 (6 bases). This sequence originates from a human donor in good health. Specimen: PBMCs. CDR3 residues: CATSRYKEGGEQYF. The DNA for the CDR3 is TGTGCCACCAGCAGATATAAGGAGGGTGGCGAGCAGTACTTC. Filled out from reference TRBV15 and TRBJ2-7, the complete variable domain reads DAMVIQNPRYQVTQFGKPVTLSCSQTLNHNVMYWYQQKSSQAPKLLFHYYDKDFNNEADTPDNFQSRRPNTSFCFLDIRSPGLGDTAMYLCATSRYKEGGEQYFGPGTRLTVT.